These T cell receptor beta chains were read from a single sample in a study of cytomegalovirus exposure and HLA in healthy donors. Sequencing used immunoSEQ multiplex PCR; TCRdb keeps in-frame clones, though not all of them. Of about 180,000 clones listed, about 85% are singletons. The specimen was PBMCs. These receptors were collected from a boy aged 2 to 10 in good health and CMV-seronegative. The CDR3 runs from the conserved cysteine through the conserved F or W. The D gene is left open where the match is weak. A clone size is listed for some rows: how often the clone was seen (once, few, many), or a class if it is expanded.

TRBJ1-2	-	TRBV30	-	CAWSATGGYTF	TGTGCCTGGAGTGCCACCGGGGGCTACACCTTC
TRBJ2-5	-	TRBV2	few	CASSKSRETQYF	TGTGCCAGCTCAAAGAGTCGAGAGACCCAGTACTTC
TRBJ2-5	-	TRBV15	-	CATTPGKDQETQYF	TGTGCCACCACACCGGGGAAAGACCAAGAGACCCAGTACTTC
TRBJ2-2	-	TRBV27	once	CASSYGNTGELFF	TGTGCCAGCAGTTACGGGAACACCGGGGAGCTGTTTTTT
TRBJ1-1	TRBD1	TRBV6-5	once	CASRSTGVEAFF	TGTGCCAGCAGGTCGACAGGGGTTGAAGCTTTCTTT
TRBJ2-3	-	TRBV28	-	CASSPPGWGTDTQYF	TGTGCCAGCAGTCCCCCAGGGTGGGGCACAGATACGCAGTATTTT
TRBJ1-1	-	TRBV29-1	-	CSVGVDGGGLTEAFF	TGCAGCGTGGGGGTTGATGGGGGGGGGTTGACTGAAGCTTTCTTT
TRBJ2-6	-	TRBV9	-	CASTKFSGANVLTF	TGTGCCAGCACTAAGTTCTCTGGGGCCAACGTCCTGACTTTC
TRBJ2-5	TRBD2	TRBV5-4	-	CASSLGPGTSGRETQYF	TGTGCCAGCAGCTTGGGTCCTGGGACTAGCGGGAGGGAGACCCAGTACTTC
TRBJ1-1	-	TRBV30	once	CAWSTESTEAFF	TGTGCCTGGAGTACGGAGAGCACTGAAGCTTTCTTT
TRBJ2-5	-	TRBV28	-	CASRARVWRARIQETQYF	TGTGCCAGCAGAGCCAGAGTTTGGCGGGCCCGAATTCAAGAGACCCAGTACTTC
TRBJ1-2	-	TRBV19	-	CASSADSRNYGYTF	TGTGCCAGTAGTGCCGACAGCCGCAACTATGGCTACACCTTC